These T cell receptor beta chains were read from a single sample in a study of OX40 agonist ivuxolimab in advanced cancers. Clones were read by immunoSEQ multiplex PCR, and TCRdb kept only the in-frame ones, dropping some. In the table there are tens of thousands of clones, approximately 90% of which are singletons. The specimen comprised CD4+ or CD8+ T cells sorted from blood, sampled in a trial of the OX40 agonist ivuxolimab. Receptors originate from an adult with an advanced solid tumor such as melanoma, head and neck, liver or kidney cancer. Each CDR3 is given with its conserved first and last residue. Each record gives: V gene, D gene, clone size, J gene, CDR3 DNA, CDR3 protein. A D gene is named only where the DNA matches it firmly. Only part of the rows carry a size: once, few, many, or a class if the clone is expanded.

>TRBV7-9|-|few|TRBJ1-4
TGTGCCAGCAGTTACCCTAATGAAAAACTGTTTTTT
CASSYPNEKLFF
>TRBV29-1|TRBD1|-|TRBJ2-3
TGCAGCGTTGATTGGACAGGGACAGATACGCAGTATTTT
CSVDWTGTDTQYF
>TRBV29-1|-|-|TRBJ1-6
TGCAGCGTTAGGCAGACCAAGGAATCACCCCTCCACTTT
CSVRQTKESPLHF
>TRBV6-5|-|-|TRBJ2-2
TGTGCCAGCAGTTACTCCTCCCCGGGGCGGGGGGAGCTGTTTTTT
CASSYSSPGRGELFF
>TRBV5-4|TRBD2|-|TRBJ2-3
TGTGCCAGCAGTTTCAGCGGGAGTGCTAGCACAGATACGCAGTATTTT
CASSFSGSASTDTQYF
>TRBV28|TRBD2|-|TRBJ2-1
TGTGCCAGCGTATCTAGCGGGAGTGTCGATGAGCAGTTCTTC
CASVSSGSVDEQFF
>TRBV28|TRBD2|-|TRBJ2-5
TGTGCCGGACGGACTAGCGGGAGAGAGACCCAGTACTTC
CAGRTSGRETQYF
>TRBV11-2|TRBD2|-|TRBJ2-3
TGTGCCAGCGTTAGCGGGAGTTTTACAGATACGCAGTATTTT
CASVSGSFTDTQYF
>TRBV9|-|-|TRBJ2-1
TGTGCCAGCAGCCCTCGTAGCGGCTCCTACAATGAGCAGTTCTTC
CASSPRSGSYNEQFF
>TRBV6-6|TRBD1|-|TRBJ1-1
TGTGCCAGCAGTTCACAGGGGAATCAAGCTTTCTTT
CASSSQGNQAFF
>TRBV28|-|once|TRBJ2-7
TGTGCCAGCAGTCCGGGCCACTCCTACGAGCAGTACTTC
CASSPGHSYEQYF
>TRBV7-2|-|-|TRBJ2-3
TGTGCCAGCAGCTTATCGGCAGGAGGAGGGGTACTTACAGATACGCAGTATTTT
CASSLSAGGGVLTDTQYF
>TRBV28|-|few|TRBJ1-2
TGTGCCAGCACCCTGCCTTCCAGGGGCGCTCTACGGGATGGCTACACCTTC
CASTLPSRGALRDGYTF
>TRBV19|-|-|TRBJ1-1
TGTGCCAGTACCCCCGGGTATGCCTGGAACACTGAAGCTTTCTTT
CASTPGYAWNTEAFF
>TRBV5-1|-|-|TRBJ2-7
TGCGCCAGCAGCCTACAGGGAAACGAGCAGTACTTC
CASSLQGNEQYF
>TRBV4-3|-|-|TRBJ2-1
TGCGCCAGCAGTCCCTATGGTAGCGCGCGGCAGCAGTTCTTC
CASSPYGSARQQFF
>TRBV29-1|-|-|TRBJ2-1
TGCAGCGTTGAGTCCCCCAGCGGTTCGTACAATGAGCAGTTCTTC
CSVESPSGSYNEQFF
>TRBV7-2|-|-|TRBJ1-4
TGTGCCAGCAGCCAAGGACATAACGGGGAAAAACTGTTTTTT
CASSQGHNGEKLFF
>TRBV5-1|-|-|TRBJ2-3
TGCGCCAGCAGACCGCTTGGAGGAAGAACAGATACGCAGTATTTT
CASRPLGGRTDTQYF
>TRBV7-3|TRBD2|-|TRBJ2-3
TGTGCCAGCAGCCCGGGACTAGCGGGGAAGGATACGCAGTATTTT
CASSPGLAGKDTQYF
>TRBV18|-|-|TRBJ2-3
TGTGCCAGCTCACCACGGACAGATACGCAGTATTTT
CASSPRTDTQYF
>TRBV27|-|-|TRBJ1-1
TGTGCCAGCAGTGTACAAGGTGGATTTAGGGAAGCTTTCTTT
CASSVQGGFREAFF
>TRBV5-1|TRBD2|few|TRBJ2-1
TGCGCCAGCTCCCGGGAGGGCTACAATGAGCAGTTCTTC
CASSREGYNEQFF
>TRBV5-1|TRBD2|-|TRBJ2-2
TGCGCCAGCAGCGGGGGATGGACTAGCGGCACCGGGGAGCTGTTTTTT
CASSGGWTSGTGELFF
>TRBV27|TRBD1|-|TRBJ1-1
TGTGCCAGCAGTCCCGGGACAGGGGGGGCGGGCACTGAAGCTTTCTTT
CASSPGTGGAGTEAFF
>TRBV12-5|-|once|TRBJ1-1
TGTGCTAGTGGTTTGGTGGGGGCGCAAGCTTTCTTT
CASGLVGAQAFF
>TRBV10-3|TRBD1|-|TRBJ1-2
TGTGCCATCAGTGGGCAGGGACAGGGTTTCTATGGCTACACCTTC
CAISGQGQGFYGYTF
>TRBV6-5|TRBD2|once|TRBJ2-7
TGTGCCAGCAGTCAGACTAGCGGGAGTCGATACGAGCAGTACTTC
CASSQTSGSRYEQYF
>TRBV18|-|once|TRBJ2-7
TGTGCCAGCTCACCTCATGCAGAAACCTACGAGCAGTACTTC
CASSPHAETYEQYF
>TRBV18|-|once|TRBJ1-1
TGTGCCAGCTCCGCCATGAACACTGAAGCTTTCTTT
CASSAMNTEAFF
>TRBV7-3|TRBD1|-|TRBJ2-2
TGTGCCAGCAGCCCTCCTGGGACAGGGACCGGGGAGCTGTTTTTT
CASSPPGTGTGELFF
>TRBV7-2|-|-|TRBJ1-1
TGTGCCAGCAGTGGTTCGTGGTCTGCGGAAGCTTTCTTT
CASSGSWSAEAFF
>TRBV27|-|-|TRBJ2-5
TGTGCCAGCAGCCCCTCGGCAGGGGCCAGCACGTGGGAGACCCAGTACTTC
CASSPSAGASTWETQYF
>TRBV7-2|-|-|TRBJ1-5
TGTGCCAGCAGCCTCAGGGAAATCAATCAGCCCCAGCATTTT
CASSLREINQPQHF
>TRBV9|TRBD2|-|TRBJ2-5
TGTGCCAGCAGCGTAGGCCTCAGCGGGAGTGGCCAAGAGACCCAGTACTTC
CASSVGLSGSGQETQYF
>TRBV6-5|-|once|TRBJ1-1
TGTGCCAGCATCCCGGGGGGCGGCACTGAAGCTTTCTTT
CASIPGGGTEAFF
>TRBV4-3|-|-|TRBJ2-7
TGCGCCAGCAGCCAAGATCTAGGGCTTAACAGCGAGCAGTACTTC
CASSQDLGLNSEQYF
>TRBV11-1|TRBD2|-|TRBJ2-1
TGTGCCAGCAGCCCGGGACTAGCGGGTAGCTCCTACAATGAGCAGTTCTTC
CASSPGLAGSSYNEQFF
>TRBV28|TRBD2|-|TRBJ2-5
TGTGCCAGCAGTCGGACTAGCGGGAGAGGTCAAGAGACCCAGTACTTC
CASSRTSGRGQETQYF
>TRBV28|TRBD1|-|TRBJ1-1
TGTGCCAGCAGTTCCACAGGGGGTAGCGCTGAAGCTTTCTTT
CASSSTGGSAEAFF
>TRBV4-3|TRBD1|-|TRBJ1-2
TGCGCCAGCAGCCAAGATTGGACAGGGAAAGTTGACTATGGCTACACCTTC
CASSQDWTGKVDYGYTF
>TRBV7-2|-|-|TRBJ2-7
TGTGCCAGCCGCCCGTCAGGGGCCTACGAGCAGTACTTC
CASRPSGAYEQYF
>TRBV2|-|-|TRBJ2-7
TGTGCCAGCAGTGTTGTAGGGTACGAGCAGTACTTC
CASSVVGYEQYF
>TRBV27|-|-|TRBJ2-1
TGTGCCAGCAGTTTGGGGCAGCTAGCGCGGAGCTCCTACAATGAGCAGTTCTTC
CASSLGQLARSSYNEQFF
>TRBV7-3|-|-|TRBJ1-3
TGTGCCAGCAGCTTAGTGGGAGGGGCTGGAAACACCATATATTTT
CASSLVGGAGNTIYF
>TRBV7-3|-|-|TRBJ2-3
TGTGCCAGCAGCCCGCCAGGGGCAGATACGCAGTATTTT
CASSPPGADTQYF
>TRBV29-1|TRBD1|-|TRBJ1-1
TGCAGCGCCCGGACAGGGGCAAACACTGAAGCTTTCTTT
CSARTGANTEAFF
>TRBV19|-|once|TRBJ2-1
TGTGCCAGTAATATGGGCAGAGTTACTCGAAATGAGCAGTTCTTC
CASNMGRVTRNEQFF
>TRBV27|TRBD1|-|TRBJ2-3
TGTGCCAGCAGTTTATCGAAGGTGGGACAGGGGCCAGATACGCAGTATTTT
CASSLSKVGQGPDTQYF
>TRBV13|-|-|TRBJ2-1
TGTGCCAGCAGCTTGAGGCGGTACAATGAGCAGTTCTTC
CASSLRRYNEQFF
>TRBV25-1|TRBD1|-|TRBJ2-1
TGTGCCAGCAGTGAATATAGGGGGCTGGGAGATGAGCAGTTCTTC
CASSEYRGLGDEQFF
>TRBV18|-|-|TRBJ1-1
TGTGCCAGCTCAGCCGGGACTACTGAAGCTTTCTTT
CASSAGTTEAFF
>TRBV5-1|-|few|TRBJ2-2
TGCGCCAGCAGCGACAGGGAGGTCGGGGAGCTGTTTTTT
CASSDREVGELFF
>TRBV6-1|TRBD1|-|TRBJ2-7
TGTGCCAGCACCGGAGGACAGGGGATCTCCTACGAGCAGTACTTC
CASTGGQGISYEQYF
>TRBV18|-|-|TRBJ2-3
TGTGCCAGCTCATCCTATCTAGCAGCTAGCACAGATACGCAGTATTTT
CASSSYLAASTDTQYF
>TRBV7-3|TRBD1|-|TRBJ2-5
TGTGCCAGCAGCTTATTTGGGACAGTACAAGAGACCCAGTACTTC
CASSLFGTVQETQYF
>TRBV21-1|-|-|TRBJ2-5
TGTGCCAGCAGCAAAGGGGGAGAGACCCAGTACTTC
CASSKGGETQYF
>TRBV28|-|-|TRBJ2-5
TGTGCCAGCAGTGGGGCGGGGGCCGTCCAGTACTTC
CASSGAGAVQYF
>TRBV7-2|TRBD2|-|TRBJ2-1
TGTGCCAGCAGCCCGACTAGCGGGAGTTACAATGAGCAGTTCTTC
CASSPTSGSYNEQFF
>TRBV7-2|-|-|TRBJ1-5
TGTGCCAGCAGCTTAGAGGGGGTGCGGAATAGCAATCAGCCCCAGCATTTT
CASSLEGVRNSNQPQHF